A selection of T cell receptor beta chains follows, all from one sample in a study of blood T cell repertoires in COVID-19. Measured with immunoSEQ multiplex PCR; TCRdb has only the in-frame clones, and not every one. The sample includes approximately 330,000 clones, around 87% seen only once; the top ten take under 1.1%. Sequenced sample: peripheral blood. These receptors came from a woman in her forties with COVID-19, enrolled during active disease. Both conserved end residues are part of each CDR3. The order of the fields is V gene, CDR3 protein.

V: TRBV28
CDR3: CASSPTGLNEKLFF

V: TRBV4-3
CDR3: CASSQERDSNQPQHF

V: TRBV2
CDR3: CASTPGDYGYTF

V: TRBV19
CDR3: CASMRRTGGIMNTEAFF

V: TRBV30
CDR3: CAWSVQRDTQYF

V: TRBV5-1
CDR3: CASSSNRGGNEKLFF

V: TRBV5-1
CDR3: CASSMVQGAREKLFF

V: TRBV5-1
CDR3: CASSPRGRPERETQYF

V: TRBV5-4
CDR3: CASSYGAGLPYNEQFF

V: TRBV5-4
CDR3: CASRSTGGRETQYF

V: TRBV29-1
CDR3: CSVVVAGDEQYF

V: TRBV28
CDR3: CATGDNPNYGYTF

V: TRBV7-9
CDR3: CASSLYGTGWDGPQHF

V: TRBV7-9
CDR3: CASSSSLGLINSPLHF

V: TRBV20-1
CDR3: CSARGSYEQYF

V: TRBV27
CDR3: CASSLQGPRVEQYF

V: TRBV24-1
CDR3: CATRDQVNTEAFF

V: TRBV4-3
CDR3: CASSQGPGQGIYEQYF

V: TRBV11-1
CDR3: CASSLAQTNSPLHF

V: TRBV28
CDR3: CASSVQRPNSPLHF

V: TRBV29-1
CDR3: CSVGGLAGGPGTGELFF

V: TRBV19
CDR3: CASSPEGMKGYTF

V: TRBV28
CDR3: CASSFGGSHLWDGYTF

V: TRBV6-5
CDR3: CASSLHWDMNYGYTF

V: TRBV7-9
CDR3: CASSAGNYGYTF

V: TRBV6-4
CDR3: CASSSGTSGRSTDTQYF

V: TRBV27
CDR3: CASSFLGRAATEAFF

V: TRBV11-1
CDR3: CASSTADRANTEAFF

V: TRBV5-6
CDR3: CASSDVLAGLNSPLHF

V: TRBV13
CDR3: CASSTRTSGSNEQFF

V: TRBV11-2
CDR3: CASSFGLAGYNEQFF

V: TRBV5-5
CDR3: CASSAWDRAENIQYF

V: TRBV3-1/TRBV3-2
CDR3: CASSLLGGGLSYEQYF

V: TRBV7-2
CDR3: CASSLDRASYEQYF

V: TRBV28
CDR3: CASSLSKGARNSPLHF

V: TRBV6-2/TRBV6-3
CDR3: CASSRTSGGPGETQYF

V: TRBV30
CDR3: CAWSTSGPIYGYTF

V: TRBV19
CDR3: CASSIGLTGGGNTIYF

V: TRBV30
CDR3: CACRGWQLKGETQYF

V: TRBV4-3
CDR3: CASSQLGGGPYEQYF

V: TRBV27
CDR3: CASSSFGATNEKLFF

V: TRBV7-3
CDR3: CASSLRVGSGKEETQYF

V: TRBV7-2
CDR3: CASRGGLNTGELFF

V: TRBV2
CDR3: CASSDQTGTEAFF

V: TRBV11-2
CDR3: CASSPPGGRTKNIQYF

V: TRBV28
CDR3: CASNPSHTGGYTF

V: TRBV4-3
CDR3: CASSQSLPAGAVPGNTIYF

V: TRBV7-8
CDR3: CASSPDRGPDQPQHF

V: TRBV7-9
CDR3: CASSIGTGGSYNEQFF

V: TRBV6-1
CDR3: CASSEATGLWQPQHF

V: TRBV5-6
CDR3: CASSLAGGIYNEQFF

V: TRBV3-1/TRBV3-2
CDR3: CASSQELEAVEQFF

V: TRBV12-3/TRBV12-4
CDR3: CASSPGWEEKLFF

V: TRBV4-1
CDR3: CASSQVRGNRGLNYGYTF

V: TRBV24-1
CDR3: CATSAREGSTDTQYF

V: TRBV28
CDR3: CASSFSTEYYGYTF

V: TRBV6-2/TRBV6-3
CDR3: CASSYEAGGTDTQYF

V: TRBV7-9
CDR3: CASSPRLSRDRGRETQYF

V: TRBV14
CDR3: CASSQERRNEQFF

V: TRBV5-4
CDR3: CASSLRGGNTGELFF